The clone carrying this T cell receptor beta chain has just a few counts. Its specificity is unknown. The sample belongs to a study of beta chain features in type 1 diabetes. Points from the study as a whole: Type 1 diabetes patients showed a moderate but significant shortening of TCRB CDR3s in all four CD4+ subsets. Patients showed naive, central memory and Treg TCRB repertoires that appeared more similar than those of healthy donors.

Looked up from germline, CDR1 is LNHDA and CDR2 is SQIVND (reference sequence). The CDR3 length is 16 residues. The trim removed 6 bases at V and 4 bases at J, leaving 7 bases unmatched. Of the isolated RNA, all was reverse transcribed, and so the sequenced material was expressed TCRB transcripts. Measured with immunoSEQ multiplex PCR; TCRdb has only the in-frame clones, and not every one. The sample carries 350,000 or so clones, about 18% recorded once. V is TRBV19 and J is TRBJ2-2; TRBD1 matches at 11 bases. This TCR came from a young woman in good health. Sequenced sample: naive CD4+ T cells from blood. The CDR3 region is CASRSAGTGGTGELFF. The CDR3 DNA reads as TGTGCCAGTAGGTCAGCCGGGACAGGGGGCACCGGGGAGCTGTTTTTT.